Listed here are 17 T cell receptor beta chains from one sample, sequenced in a study of blood T cell repertoires in COVID-19. Data came from immunoSEQ multiplex PCR; TCRdb stores just in-frame clones and leaves some out. The profile covers more than 400,000 clones, with 70% to 90% appearing a single time and approximately 3.2% taken by the ten largest. Sequenced material: peripheral blood. The receptors shown here come from a human donor in a cohort sampled during active COVID-19.

CDR3 sequence reads: CASSRFTSVPADTQYF. The CDR3, as DNA: TGCGCCAGCAGCCGGTTCACTAGCGTACCTGCAGATACGCAGTATTTT. The rearrangement uses TRBV4-3 and TRBJ2-3, with 7 bases fitting TRBD2. The V segment lost 4 bases and the J segment 4 bases; nucleotides outside the gene matches: 11. There are 16 residues in the CDR3. CDR1 LGHNA and CDR2 YSLEER come from the germline V gene.

The chain has TRBV3-1 (or the pseudogene TRBV3-2) and TRBJ2-7; D call uncertain. Germline values: CDR1 LGHDT, CDR2 YNNKEL (reference sequence). The CDR3 has 14 amino acids. With 4 bases removed from V and 4 bases from J, the gap between germline ends came to 14 bases. This CDR3 reads CASSPNLLGYEQYF. Written as DNA, the CDR3 is TGTGCCAGCAGCCCAAACCTCCTAGGTTACGAGCAGTACTTC.

CDR3 protein: CASSSGGLGEKLFF. The CDR3 DNA sequence: TGCGCCAGCAGCTCCGGGGGGCTAGGGGAAAAACTGTTTTTT. The chain is built from TRBV4-1 and TRBJ1-4; D is perhaps TRBD1 (6 bases). Germline CDR1 is MGHRA and CDR2 is YSYEKL. The CDR3 consists of 14 residues. V lost 5 bases and J lost 8, with 15 bases in between.

The chain couples TRBV11-1 to TRBJ1-1; a weak D match, TRBD1 (6 bases). The CDR3 is 14 amino acids. V lost 5 bases, J lost 1 base, and 11 bases lay in between. Per the germline V gene, CDR1 is SGHAT and CDR2 is FQDESV (reference sequence). CDR3 nucleotide sequence: TGTGCCAGCAGCCCGGACAGATCGAACACTGAAGCTTTCTTT. Protein product: CASSPDRSNTEAFF.

The V call is TRBV5-4, the J call TRBJ2-7, with TRBD1 matching over 7 bases. Trimming took 2 bases from V and 7 from J; bases not matched to a gene: 6. This CDR3 is 13 amino acids long. From germline, CDR1 is SGHNT and CDR2 YYREEE (reference sequence). The CDR3 spells CASSFRGGWEQYF. The DNA for the CDR3 is TGTGCCAGCAGCTTTAGAGGGGGCTGGGAGCAGTACTTC.

The V gene is TRBV25-1, the J gene TRBJ2-1, with TRBD2 identical over 7 bases. Germline V gives CDR1 MGHDK, CDR2 SYGVNS. The CDR3 has 17 amino acids. The V gene end was trimmed by 3 bases and the J gene end by 4 bases; junction bases not matched to a gene: 12. The DNA for the CDR3 is TGTGCCAGCAGTGAGAGACGTTTGGGGCGGGGGTACAATGAGCAGTTCTTC. It yields the protein CASSERRLGRGYNEQFF.

V gene TRBV11-2 combines with J gene TRBJ2-1; 7 nucleotides agree with TRBD2. V lost 4 bases to trimming and J lost 2 bases; unmatched junction nucleotides: 2. This CDR3 comprises 14 residues. The germline CDR1 and CDR2 sequences are SGHAT and FQNNGV. CDR3 loop: CASSSAGTYNEQFF. CDR3 bases: TGTGCCAGCAGCTCAGCGGGAACCTACAATGAGCAGTTCTTC.

The CDR3 protein is CASSLDHPTGDEQFF. The CDR3 DNA is TGTGCCAGCAGCTTGGATCACCCCACCGGAGATGAGCAGTTCTTC. The chain recombines TRBV5-4 with TRBJ2-1, with D unresolved. The CDR3 has 15 residues. V was cut by 0 bases and J by 8 bases, with 15 bases left in between. Per germline, CDR1 SGHNT and CDR2 YYREEE (reference sequence).

The V gene is TRBV10-3, the J gene TRBJ1-4; 7 bases map to TRBD1. CDR3 size: 14 residues. Germline-derived CDR1 and CDR2 are ENHRY and SYGVKD. After removal of 4 bases from V and 6 bases from J, the junction contained 5 bases not matched to a gene. The CDR3 here is CAISAAGGYEKLFF. The CDR3 DNA sequence: TGTGCCATCAGTGCGGCAGGGGGATATGAAAAACTGTTTTTT.

The J gene is TRBJ2-1, the V gene TRBV3-1 (or the pseudogene TRBV3-2); D not resolved. V was shortened by 0 bases and J by 6 bases, with 9 bases between the two germline ends. Germline CDR1 is LGHDT and CDR2 is YNNKEL (reference sequence). The length of the CDR3 is 14 residues. The CDR3 loop is CASSQDSSVNEQFF. The CDR3 DNA reads as TGTGCCAGCAGCCAAGATAGCTCCGTCAATGAGCAGTTCTTC.

The chain couples TRBV24-1 to TRBJ2-3, with D perhaps TRBD2 (6 bases). This CDR3 is 15 amino acids long. V was cut by 2 bases and J by 6 bases, with 14 bases left in between. Germline V gene lookup returns CDR1 KGHDR and CDR2 SFDVKD. CDR3 nucleotides: TGTGCCACCAGTGATTATGGGGGGAGGTACGATACGCAGTATTTT. This codes for CATSDYGGRYDTQYF.

The chain combines TRBV9 with TRBJ1-6, with TRBD1 identical over 9 bases. CDR1 is SGDLS and CDR2 is YYNGEE in the germline V gene. CDR3 length equals 18 residues. V dropped 0 bases and J dropped 8; count of bases not matched to a gene: 12. For the CDR3, the DNA is TGTGCCAGCAGCGTAGGCGGGGGGACAGGGACGTCGGATTCACCCCTCCACTTT. Its translation is CASSVGGGTGTSDSPLHF.

The chain recombines TRBV7-3 with TRBJ2-7; 9 positions match TRBD2. This CDR3 has 15 residues. Germline lookup yields CDR1 SGHTA and CDR2 FQGTGA. V lost 3 bases to trimming and J lost 4 bases; unmatched junction nucleotides: 7. CDR3 DNA: TGTGCCAGCAGCTTCACTAGCGGGCTACTTTACGAGCAGTACTTC. Translated, it gives CASSFTSGLLYEQYF. The full variable domain, rest sourced from reference TRBV7-3 and TRBJ2-7, is GAGVSQTPSNKVTEKGKYVELRCDPISGHTALYWYRQSLGQGPEFLIYFQGTGAADDSGLPNDRFFAVRPEGSVSTLKIQRTERGDSAVYLCASSFTSGLLYEQYFGPGTRLTVT.

The V gene is TRBV5-6, the J gene TRBJ1-1, with a tentative D call TRBD1 (6 bases). Trimming stripped 0 bases from V and 4 bases from J, with 16 bases between. Germline CDR1 is SGHDT and CDR2 is YYEEEE. The CDR3 contains 16 residues. Here the CDR3 reads CASSLVSSGGVTEAFF. The CDR3 nucleotides are TGTGCCAGCAGCTTGGTTTCCTCGGGGGGCGTCACTGAAGCTTTCTTT.

This chain joins TRBV2 and TRBJ1-2; D not resolved. Germline V lookup: CDR1 SNHLY, CDR2 FYNNEI. The CDR3 runs to 15 residues. Trimming took 7 bases from V and 0 from J, leaving 15 bases between them. DNA of the CDR3: TGTGCCAGCAAAGAAGGACTCACAGCTAACTATGGCTACACCTTC. Protein sequence: CASKEGLTANYGYTF.

This chain connects TRBV6-6 to TRBJ2-5, with D maybe TRBD2 (6 bases). The CDR3 spans 15 residues. Germline CDR1 MNHNY, CDR2 SVGAGI (reference sequence). The V gene lost 7 bases and the J gene lost 5 bases, with 20 bases spanning the gap. The CDR3 loop is CASTPRAQGGETQYF. CDR3 nucleotide sequence: TGTGCCAGCACCCCTAGGGCCCAGGGAGGCGAGACCCAGTACTTC.

V is TRBV6-6 and J is TRBJ1-2; 9 bases align to TRBD1. CDR1 is MNHNY, CDR2 SVGAGI, per germline (reference sequence). The V and J ends lost 8 bases and 4 bases, in that order; junction bases with no gene match: 11. This CDR3 is 15 amino acids long. The CDR3 nucleotides are TGTGCCAGCTCTGGGACAGGGACCCCGGGCTATGGCTACACCTTC. Translated: CASSGTGTPGYGYTF.